These 8 T cell receptor beta chains originate from one sample sequenced in a study of blood T cell repertoires in COVID-19. TCRdb's copy holds only in-frame clones and misses some; the assay was immunoSEQ multiplex PCR. The sample lists about 210,000 clones, about 86% occurring once. Input material: peripheral blood. All receptors derive from a man aged 50 to 60 with active or convalescent COVID-19.

This chain joins TRBV9 and TRBJ1-5, with 12 bases that match TRBD1. The V gene end was trimmed by 6 bases and the J gene end by 0 bases; junction bases not matched to a gene: 22. CDR1 is SGDLS, CDR2 YYNGEE, per germline. The CDR3 has 22 residues. CDR3 bases: TGTGCCAGCACCGTGAGGAGGGGGACAGGGGGCAATTTTTTCTTTAGCAATCAGCCCCAGCATTTT. Translated: CASTVRRGTGGNFFFSNQPQHF.

As DNA, the CDR3 is TGTGCCAGCAGTTACCGTTCCGTGGGGACTCAATCAACTAATGAAAAACTGTTTTTT. Translated, it gives CASSYRSVGTQSTNEKLFF. V is TRBV6-2 or TRBV6-3 and J is TRBJ1-4, with D possibly being TRBD1 (5 bases). Looked up from germline, CDR1 is MNHEY and CDR2 is SVGEGT. The CDR3 length is 19 residues. The V and J ends lost 2 bases and 0 bases respectively, with 19 bases between them.

V and J are TRBV4-1 and TRBJ1-2, with D tentatively TRBD1 (6 bases). This CDR3 comprises 15 residues. Per germline, CDR1 MGHRA and CDR2 YSYEKL. Trimming left V 4 bases short and J 3 bases short, with 15 bases between. This chain's CDR3 is CASSPSRGPYYGYTF. The CDR3 nucleotides read TGCGCCAGCAGCCCCTCCAGGGGCCCGTACTATGGCTACACCTTC.

The chain has TRBV7-2 and TRBJ2-3; TRBD2 aligns across 11 bases. CDR1 is SGHTA, CDR2 FQGNSA, per germline. Germline trimming cut 1 base from V and 5 bases from J; bases unmatched to any gene: 8. The CDR3 length is 17 residues. The CDR3 bases are TGTGCCAGCAGCTTAGTAGGCGGTAGCGGGGGGGTAGATACGCAGTATTTT. This codes for CASSLVGGSGGVDTQYF.

This clone appeared a single time. The chain employs TRBV15 and TRBJ1-1; D call uncertain. The CDR3 extends over 15 amino acids. Trimming cost V 4 bases and J 7 bases, with 19 bases left between them. Germline CDR1 is LNHNV and CDR2 is YYDKDF (reference sequence). The CDR3 DNA sequence: TGTGCCACCAGCAATAATTTCCGGGTTCGGGGTGAAGCTTTCTTT. It encodes CATSNNFRVRGEAFF.

The chain has TRBV4-3 and TRBJ1-1; no definite D call. Germline V gene data show CDR1 as LGHNA and CDR2 as YSLEER. Trimming shortened V by 4 bases and J by 3 bases, and 15 bases separated the two germline ends. The CDR3 has 15 residues. The CDR3 nucleotides are TGCGCCAGCAGCCCCAACCTAGCGAGGGACACTGAAGCTTTCTTT. Residues: CASSPNLARDTEAFF.

This sequence joins TRBV28 and TRBJ1-2; D is possibly TRBD1 (6 bases). V was cut by 6 bases and J by 0 bases, with 17 bases left in between. Per the germline V gene, CDR1 is MDHEN and CDR2 is SYDVKM. The CDR3 length is 16 residues. CDR3 in DNA: TGTGCCAGCAGAAACGACAGGCGCCCTTCTAACTATGGCTACACCTTC. Encoded protein: CASRNDRRPSNYGYTF.

The V and J genes are TRBV9 and TRBJ2-1, with TRBD2 identical over 8 bases. V trimming: 0 bases; J trimming: 4 bases; junction bases outside the gene matches: 6. Germline values: CDR1 SGDLS, CDR2 YYNGEE. The CDR3 spans 16 residues. The CDR3 DNA is TGTGCCAGCAGCGTAGGAATCGGGGGGGAATACAATGAGCAGTTCTTC. It yields the protein CASSVGIGGEYNEQFF.